This T cell receptor beta chain was recorded in a study of control samples from healthy donors and cancer patients. This CDR3 comprises 14 residues. The V gene's germline CDR1 is KGHDR and CDR2 SFDVKD. V shed 9 bases and J 4 bases; nucleotides not matched to a gene: 9. The protocol was immunoSEQ multiplex PCR, while the TCRdb copy is restricted to in-frame clones and leaves out a portion. The table records some 160,000 clones, roughly nine tenths of them present only once. The TCR comes from a man younger than 40 in good health. Sequencing was done on a sample of blood. This chain links TRBV24-1 with TRBJ2-5, with 8 bases matching TRBD2. The CDR3 nucleotides read TGTGCCACCTCCGGGGGGGGTCTAGGAGAGACCCAGTACTTC. Amino acid sequence: CATSGGGLGETQYF.